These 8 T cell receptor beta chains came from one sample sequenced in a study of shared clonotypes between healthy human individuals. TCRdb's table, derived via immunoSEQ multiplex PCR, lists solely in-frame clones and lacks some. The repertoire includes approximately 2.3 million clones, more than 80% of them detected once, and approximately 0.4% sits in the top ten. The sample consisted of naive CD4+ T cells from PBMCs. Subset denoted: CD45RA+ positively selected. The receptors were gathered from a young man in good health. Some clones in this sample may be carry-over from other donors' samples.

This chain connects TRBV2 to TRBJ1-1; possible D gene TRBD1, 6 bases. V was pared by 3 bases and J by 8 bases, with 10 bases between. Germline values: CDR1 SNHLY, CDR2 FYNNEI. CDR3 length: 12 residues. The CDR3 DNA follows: TGTGCCAGCAGTGATTGGACAGAAGAAGCTTTCTTT. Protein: CASSDWTEEAFF.

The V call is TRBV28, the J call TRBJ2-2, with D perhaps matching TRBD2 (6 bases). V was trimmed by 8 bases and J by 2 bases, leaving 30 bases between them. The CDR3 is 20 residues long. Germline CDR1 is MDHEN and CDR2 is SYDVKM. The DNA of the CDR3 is TGTGCCAGCTCTGATGGAGGGCCTTGGGGGGAGCCCCCTAACACCGGGGAGCTGTTTTTT. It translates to CASSDGGPWGEPPNTGELFF.

The CDR3 spells CASSEGVSYEQYF. Here the CDR3 DNA reads TGTGCCAGCAGCGAAGGGGTCTCCTACGAGCAGTACTTC. The chain has TRBV7-9 and TRBJ2-7; the D gene is possibly TRBD1 (5 bases). CDR3 length equals 13 residues. CDR1 and CDR2 (germline): SEHNR, FQNEAQ (reference sequence). Trimming removed 5 bases from V and 0 bases from J, with 8 bases in between.

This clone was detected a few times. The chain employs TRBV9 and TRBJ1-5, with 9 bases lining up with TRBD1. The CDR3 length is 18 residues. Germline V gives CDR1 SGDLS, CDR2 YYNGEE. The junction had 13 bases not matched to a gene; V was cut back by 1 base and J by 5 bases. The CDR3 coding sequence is TGTGCCAGCAGCGTAACTGACCAACAGGGGGCTGGCCATCAGCCCCAGCATTTT. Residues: CASSVTDQQGAGHQPQHF.

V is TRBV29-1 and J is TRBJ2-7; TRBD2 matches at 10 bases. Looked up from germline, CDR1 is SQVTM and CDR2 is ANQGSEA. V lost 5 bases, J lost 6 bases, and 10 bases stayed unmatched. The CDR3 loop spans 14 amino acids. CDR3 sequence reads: CSVRTSGPEGEQYF. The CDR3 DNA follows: TGCAGCGTTAGGACTAGCGGTCCCGAAGGCGAGCAGTACTTC.

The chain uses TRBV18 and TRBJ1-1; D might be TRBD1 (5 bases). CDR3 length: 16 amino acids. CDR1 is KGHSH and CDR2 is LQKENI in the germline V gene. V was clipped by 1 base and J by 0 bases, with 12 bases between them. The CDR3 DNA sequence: TGTGCCAGCTCACCACTGGGGGAGTCCATGAACACTGAAGCTTTCTTT. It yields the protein CASSPLGESMNTEAFF.

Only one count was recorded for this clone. The CDR3 DNA reads TGTGCCATCAGTGAGTCGAGCGGGACAGGGACCTACAATGAGCAGTTCTTC. Protein: CAISESSGTGTYNEQFF. V and J are TRBV10-3 and TRBJ2-1; 9 bases are a match to TRBD1. The CDR3 loop spans 17 amino acids. V lost 0 bases and J lost 2; bases outside the gene matches: 5. CDR1 is ENHRY, CDR2 SYGVKD, per germline.

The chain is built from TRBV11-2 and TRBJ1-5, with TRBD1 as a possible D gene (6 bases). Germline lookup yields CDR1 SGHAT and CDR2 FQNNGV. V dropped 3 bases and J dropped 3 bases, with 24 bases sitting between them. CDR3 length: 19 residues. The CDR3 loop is CASSFNHKQGLNPNQPQHF. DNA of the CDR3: TGTGCCAGCAGCTTTAATCATAAACAGGGACTGAACCCCAATCAGCCCCAGCATTTT.